Shown below are 8 T cell receptor beta chains from a single sample sequenced in a study of patients and donors after allogeneic stem cell transplantation. One entry per CDR3 protein, called by TCRdb with MiXCR from the RT-PCR reads. The table has over 150,000 distinct CDR3 sequences, roughly 30% seen once. Sequencing was carried out using blood, either unsorted or a sorted T cell fraction (not recorded which). The receptors here all came from a human donor who was either an allogeneic HSCT recipient or a stem cell or donor lymphocyte infusion donor (not recorded which). It is not recorded whose cells these are; they may come from a transplant donor.

This clonotype was seen more than once but under ten times. The gene calls are TRBV20-1 and TRBJ1-1; no definite D call. Trimming took 6 bases from V and 1 from J, leaving 15 bases between them. Germline V gene lookup returns CDR1 DFQATT and CDR2 SNEGSKA (reference sequence). CDR3 length: 14 amino acids. The CDR3 here is CSAQPPDTNTEAFF. The CDR3 coding sequence is TGCAGTGCCCAGCCACCGGATACGAACACTGAAGCTTTCTTT.

This clonotype appeared once. The rearrangement joins TRBV20-1 to TRBJ2-7; 11 bases are a match to TRBD2. Trimming cost V 6 bases and J 5 bases; bases outside gene matches: 6. This CDR3 is built from 13 residues. CDR1 DFQATT and CDR2 SNEGSKA come from the germline V gene (reference sequence). CDR3 amino acids: CSAHSSGRHEQYF. Here the CDR3 DNA reads TGCAGTGCCCACTCTAGCGGGAGGCACGAGCAGTACTTC.

The chain recombines TRBV7-9 with TRBJ2-1; tentative D call: TRBD2 (7 bases). The CDR3 is 14 residues long. The germline CDR1 and CDR2 sequences are SEHNR and FQNEAQ (reference sequence). Between the trimmed V and J ends, which lost 5 bases and 10 bases, there was a span of 18 bases. Here the CDR3 reads CASSPRGPVMEQFF. The CDR3 region has the DNA TGTGCCAGCAGCCCGCGGGGGCCAGTTATGGAGCAGTTCTTC.

The chain has TRBV4-2 and TRBJ2-1; no reliable D call. This CDR3 comprises 19 residues. Deletions cut 0 bases from V and 0 bases from J, with 18 bases between. Per the germline V gene, CDR1 is LGHNA and CDR2 is YNFKEQ. CDR3 sequence reads: CASSQDPEAFRSSYNEQFF. The CDR3 nucleotides read TGTGCCAGCAGCCAAGATCCTGAGGCCTTCAGAAGCTCCTACAATGAGCAGTTCTTC.

The chain is built from TRBV29-1 and TRBJ2-2, with D possibly TRBD2 on 5 matching bases. V lost 6 bases and J lost 3, with 8 bases in between. Germline V CDR1 and CDR2: SQVTM, ANQGSEA. The CDR3 length is 12 residues. In DNA, the CDR3 is TGCAGCGTGAGGGTTCACACCGGGGAGCTGTTTTTT. Translation gives CSVRVHTGELFF.

This clonotype was recorded a few times. This chain links TRBV12-3 or TRBV12-4 with TRBJ2-5; 7 bases align to TRBD1. Trimming cost V 3 bases and J 13 bases; bases outside gene matches: 8. The CDR3 is made up of 12 amino acids. CDR3 protein: CASSFPDRVRYF. CDR3 sequence (DNA): TGTGCCAGCAGTTTCCCCGACAGGGTCCGGTACTTC.

The chain links TRBV9 to TRBJ2-2; no reliable D call. The CDR3 covers 14 residues. Germline V gene sequence: CDR1 SGDLS, CDR2 YYNGEE. V was pared by 4 bases and J by 1 base, with 8 bases between. CDR3 residues: CASSLHQNTGELFF. In nucleotides, the CDR3 is TGTGCCAGCAGCCTCCACCAGAACACCGGGGAGCTGTTTTTT.

This chain uses TRBV7-2 with TRBJ2-3; D is perhaps TRBD1 (5 bases). This CDR3 comprises 13 residues. The germline gives CDR1 SGHTA, CDR2 FQGNSA. The V and J ends lost 6 bases and 6 bases respectively, with 13 bases between them. CDR3 nucleotide sequence: TGTGCCAGCAGTTCCTTAGGGGCGGATACGCAGTATTTT. Amino acids: CASSSLGADTQYF.